The text below deals with one T cell receptor (beta chain). The data stem from a study of cytomegalovirus exposure and HLA in healthy donors. V gave up 3 bases and J gave up 2 bases; unmatched junction bases: 3. Germline V lookup: CDR1 SGHTA, CDR2 FQGNSA. The CDR3 is 17 amino acids. Researchers ran the PCR with 60 Vbeta and 13 Jbeta primers. Some clones are missing from TCRdb's copy, which holds only in-frame ones; the method was immunoSEQ multiplex PCR. The sample records approximately 190,000 clones, approximately 80% being singletons. This receptor was obtained from a woman under 40 in good health and CMV-seropositive. The material sequenced was PBMCs. The rearrangement joins TRBV7-2 to TRBJ2-6; 11 bases agree with TRBD1. This chain's CDR3 is CASSFGQGAPGANVLTF. CDR3 coding DNA: TGTGCCAGCAGCTTCGGACAGGGGGCCCCTGGGGCCAACGTCCTGACTTTC. Full variable domain (rest looked up from reference TRBV7-2 and TRBJ2-6): GAGVSQSPSNKVTEKGKDVELRCDPISGHTALYWYRQSLGQGLEFLIYFQGNSAPDKSGLPSDRFSAERTGGSVSTLTIQRTQQEDSAVYLCASSFGQGAPGANVLTFGAGSRLTVL.